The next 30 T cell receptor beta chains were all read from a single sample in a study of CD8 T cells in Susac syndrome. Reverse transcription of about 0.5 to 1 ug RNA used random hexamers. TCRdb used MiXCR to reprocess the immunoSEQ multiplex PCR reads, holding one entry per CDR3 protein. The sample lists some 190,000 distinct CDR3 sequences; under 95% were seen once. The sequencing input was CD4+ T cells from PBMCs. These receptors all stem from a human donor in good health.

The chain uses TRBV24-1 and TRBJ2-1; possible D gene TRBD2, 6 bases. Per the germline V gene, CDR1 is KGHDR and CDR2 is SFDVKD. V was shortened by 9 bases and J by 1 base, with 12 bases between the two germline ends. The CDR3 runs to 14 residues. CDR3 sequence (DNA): TGTGCCACCCGGGACGGGGGATCCTACAATGAGCAGTTCTTC. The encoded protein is CATRDGGSYNEQFF.

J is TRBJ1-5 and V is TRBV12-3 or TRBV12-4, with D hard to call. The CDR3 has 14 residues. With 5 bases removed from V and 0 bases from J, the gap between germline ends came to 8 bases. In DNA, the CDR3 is TGTGCCAGCAGTCTTGGGTTTAGCAATCAGCCCCAGCATTTT. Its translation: CASSLGFSNQPQHF.

Here the CDR3 reads CASSTGTTAYEQYF. CDR3 nucleotide sequence: TGTGCCAGCAGCACCGGGACTACCGCCTACGAGCAGTACTTC. The V call is TRBV9, the J call TRBJ2-7; 7 bases are a match to TRBD2. V was clipped by 4 bases and J by 2 bases; unmatched bases: 6. Germline CDR1 reads SGDLS; CDR2 reads YYNGEE. The CDR3 has 14 residues.

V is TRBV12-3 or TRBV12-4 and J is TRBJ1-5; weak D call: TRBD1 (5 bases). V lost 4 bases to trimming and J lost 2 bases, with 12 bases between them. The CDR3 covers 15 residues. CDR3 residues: CASSWQGGGNQPQHF. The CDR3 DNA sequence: TGTGCCAGCAGTTGGCAGGGTGGTGGCAATCAGCCCCAGCATTTT.

The CDR3 DNA follows: TGTGCCAGCAGCACAGGGTACACCGGGGAGCTGTTTTTT. It codes for CASSTGYTGELFF. The chain is built from TRBV6-6 and TRBJ2-2; TRBD1 might be the D (6 bases). CDR3 length: 13 residues. Trimming stripped 6 bases from V and 3 bases from J, with 8 bases between. The V gene's germline CDR1 is MNHNY and CDR2 SVGAGI (reference sequence).

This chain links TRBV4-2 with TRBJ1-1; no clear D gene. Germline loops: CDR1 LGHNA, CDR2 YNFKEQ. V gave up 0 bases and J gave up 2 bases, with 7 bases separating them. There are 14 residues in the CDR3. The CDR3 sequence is CASSQEGSNTEAFF. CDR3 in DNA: TGTGCCAGCAGCCAAGAAGGCAGCAACACTGAAGCTTTCTTT.

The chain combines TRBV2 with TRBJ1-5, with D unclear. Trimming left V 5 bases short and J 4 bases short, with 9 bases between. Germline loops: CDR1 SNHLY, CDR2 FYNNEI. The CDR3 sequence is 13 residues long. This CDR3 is CASSPDNNQPQHF. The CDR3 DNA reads TGTGCCAGCAGTCCAGACAATAATCAGCCCCAGCATTTT. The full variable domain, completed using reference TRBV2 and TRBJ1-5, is EPEVTQTPSHQVTQMGQEVILRCVPISNHLYFYWYRQILGQKVEFLVSFYNNEISEKSEIFDDQFSVERPDGSNFTLKIRSTKLEDSAMYFCASSPDNNQPQHFGDGTRLSIL.

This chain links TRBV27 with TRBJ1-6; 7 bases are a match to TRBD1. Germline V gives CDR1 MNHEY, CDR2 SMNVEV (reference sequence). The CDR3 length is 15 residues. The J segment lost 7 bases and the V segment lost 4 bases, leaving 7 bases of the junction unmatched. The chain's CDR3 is CASSSRDRGNSPLHF. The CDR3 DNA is TGTGCCAGCAGTTCCCGGGACAGAGGGAATTCACCCCTCCACTTT.

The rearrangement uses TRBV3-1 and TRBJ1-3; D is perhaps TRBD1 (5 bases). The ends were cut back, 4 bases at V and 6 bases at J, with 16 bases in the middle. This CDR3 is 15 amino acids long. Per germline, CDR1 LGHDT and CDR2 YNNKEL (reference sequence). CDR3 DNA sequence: TGTGCCAGCAGCCTGTACACCGGGACGACAAACACCATATATTTT. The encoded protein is CASSLYTGTTNTIYF.

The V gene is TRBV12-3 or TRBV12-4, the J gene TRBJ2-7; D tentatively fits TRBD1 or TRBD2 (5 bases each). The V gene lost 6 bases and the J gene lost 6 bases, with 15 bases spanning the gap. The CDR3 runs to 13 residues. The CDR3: CASSLGYGGEQYV. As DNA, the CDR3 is TGTGCCAGCAGCCTCGGGTATGGGGGCGAGCAGTACGTC.

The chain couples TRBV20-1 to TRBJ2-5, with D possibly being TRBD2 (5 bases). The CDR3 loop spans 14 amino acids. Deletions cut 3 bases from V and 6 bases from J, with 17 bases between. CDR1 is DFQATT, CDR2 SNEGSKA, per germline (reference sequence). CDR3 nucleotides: TGCAGTGCTAGTAAAGCGGATCCTAAACAGACCCAGTACTTC. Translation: CSASKADPKQTQYF.

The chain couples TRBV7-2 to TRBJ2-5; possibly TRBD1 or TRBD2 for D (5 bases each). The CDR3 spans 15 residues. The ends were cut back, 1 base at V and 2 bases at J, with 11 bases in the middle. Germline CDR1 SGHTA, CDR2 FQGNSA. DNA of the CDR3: TGTGCCAGCAGCTTAGAAGGGACCAAACAAGAGACCCAGTACTTC. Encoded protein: CASSLEGTKQETQYF. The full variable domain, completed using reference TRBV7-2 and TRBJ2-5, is GAGVSQSPSNKVTEKGKDVELRCDPISGHTALYWYRQSLGQGLEFLIYFQGNSAPDKSGLPSDRFSAERTGGSVSTLTIQRTQQEDSAVYLCASSLEGTKQETQYFGPGTRLLVL.

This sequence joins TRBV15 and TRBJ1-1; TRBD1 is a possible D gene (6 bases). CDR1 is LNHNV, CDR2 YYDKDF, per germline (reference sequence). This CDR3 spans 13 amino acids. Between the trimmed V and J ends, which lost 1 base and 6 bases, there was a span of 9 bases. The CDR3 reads CATSRGYRAEAFF. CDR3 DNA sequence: TGTGCCACCAGCAGAGGTTACAGGGCTGAAGCTTTCTTT.

The CDR3 sequence is CASSVTGDGEAFF. The CDR3, as DNA: TGTGCCAGCAGCGTTACAGGCGACGGTGAAGCTTTCTTT. The chain uses TRBV5-5 and TRBJ1-1, with D possibly TRBD1 on 5 matching bases. Looked up from germline, CDR1 is SGHKS and CDR2 is YYEKEE (reference sequence). The V and J ends lost 4 bases and 7 bases respectively, with 14 bases between them. The CDR3 sequence is 13 residues long. Drawing the rest from reference TRBV5-5 and TRBJ1-1, the complete variable domain is DAGVTQSPTHLIKTRGQQVTLRCSPISGHKSVSWYQQVLGQGPQFIFQYYEKEERGRGNFPDRFSARQFPNYSSELNVNALLLGDSALYLCASSVTGDGEAFFGQGTRLTVV.

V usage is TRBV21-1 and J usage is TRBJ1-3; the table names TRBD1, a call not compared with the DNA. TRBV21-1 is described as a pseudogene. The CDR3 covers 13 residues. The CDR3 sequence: CDQDREGGNTIYF. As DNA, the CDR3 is TGTGATCAGGACAGGGAAGGAGGAAACACCATATATTTT.

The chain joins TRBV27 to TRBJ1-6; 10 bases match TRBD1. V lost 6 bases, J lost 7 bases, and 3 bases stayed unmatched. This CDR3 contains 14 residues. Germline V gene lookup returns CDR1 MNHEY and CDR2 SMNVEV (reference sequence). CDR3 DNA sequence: TGTGCCAGCAGGGTGACAGGGGGCAATTCACCCCTCCACTTT. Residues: CASRVTGGNSPLHF.

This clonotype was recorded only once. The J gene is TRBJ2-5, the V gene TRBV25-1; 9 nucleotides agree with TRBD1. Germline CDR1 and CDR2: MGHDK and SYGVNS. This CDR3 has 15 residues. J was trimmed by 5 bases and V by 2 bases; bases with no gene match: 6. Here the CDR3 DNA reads TGTGCCAGCAGTGAAGGGGGGACAGGGCGGGAGACCCAGTACTTC. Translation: CASSEGGTGRETQYF.

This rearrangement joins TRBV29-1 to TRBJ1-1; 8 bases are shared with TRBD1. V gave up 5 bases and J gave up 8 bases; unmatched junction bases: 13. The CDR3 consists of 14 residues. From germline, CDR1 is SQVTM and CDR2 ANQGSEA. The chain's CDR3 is CSVRESPGQAEAFF. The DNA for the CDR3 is TGCAGCGTTCGGGAGTCTCCGGGACAGGCCGAAGCTTTCTTT.

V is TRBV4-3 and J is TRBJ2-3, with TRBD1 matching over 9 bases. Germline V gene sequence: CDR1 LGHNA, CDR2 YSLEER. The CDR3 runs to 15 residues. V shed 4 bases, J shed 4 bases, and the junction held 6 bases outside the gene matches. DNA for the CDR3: TGCGCCAGCAGCCGCTGGACAGGGGTCGCAGATACGCAGTATTTT. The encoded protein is CASSRWTGVADTQYF.

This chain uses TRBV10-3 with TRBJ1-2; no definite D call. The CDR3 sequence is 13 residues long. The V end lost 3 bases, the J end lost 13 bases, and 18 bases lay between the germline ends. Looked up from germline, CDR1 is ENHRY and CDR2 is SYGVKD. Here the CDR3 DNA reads TGTGCCATCAGTGAAAGTAGTCGGGCGTTTGGCACCTTC. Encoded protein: CAISESSRAFGTF.

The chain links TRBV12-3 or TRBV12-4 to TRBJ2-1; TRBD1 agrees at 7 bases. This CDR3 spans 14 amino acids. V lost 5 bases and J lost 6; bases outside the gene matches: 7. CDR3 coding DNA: TGTGCCAGCAGTCCACGACAGGGTTTCAATGAGCAGTTCTTC. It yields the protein CASSPRQGFNEQFF.

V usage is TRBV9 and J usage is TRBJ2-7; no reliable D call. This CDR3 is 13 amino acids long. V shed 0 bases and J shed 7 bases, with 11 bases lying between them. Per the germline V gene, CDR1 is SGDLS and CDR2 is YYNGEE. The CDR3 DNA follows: TGTGCCAGCAGCGTAGGAACGGGTGGGGAGCAGTACTTC. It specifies CASSVGTGGEQYF. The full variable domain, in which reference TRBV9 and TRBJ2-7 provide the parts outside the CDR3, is DSGVTQTPKHLITATGQRVTLRCSPRSGDLSVYWYQQSLDQGLQFLIQYYNGEERAKGNILERFSAQQFPDLHSELNLSSLELGDSALYFCASSVGTGGEQYFGPGTRLTVT.

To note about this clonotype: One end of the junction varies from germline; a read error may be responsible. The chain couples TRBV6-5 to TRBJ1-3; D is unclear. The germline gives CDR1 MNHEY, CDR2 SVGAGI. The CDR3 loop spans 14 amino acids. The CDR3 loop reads CASSITVSENTIYF. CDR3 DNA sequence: TGTGCCAGCAGTATTACGGTCTCTGAAAACACCATATATTTT.

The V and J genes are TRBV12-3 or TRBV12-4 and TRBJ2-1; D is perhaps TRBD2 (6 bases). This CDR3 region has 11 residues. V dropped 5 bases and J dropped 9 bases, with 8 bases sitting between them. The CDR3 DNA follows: TGTGCCAGCAGTCGAGCGGGTGAGCAGTTCTTC. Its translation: CASSRAGEQFF.

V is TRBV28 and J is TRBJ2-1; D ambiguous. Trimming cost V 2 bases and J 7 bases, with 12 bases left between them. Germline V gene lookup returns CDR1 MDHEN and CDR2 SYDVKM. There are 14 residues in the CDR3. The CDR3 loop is CASSLGPLKNEQFF. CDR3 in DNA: TGTGCCAGCAGTTTAGGTCCCCTAAAGAATGAGCAGTTCTTC.

The CDR3 DNA is TGTGCCAGCAGTGAAAGGTTTTCCAATTCACCCCTCCACTTT. This translates into CASSERFSNSPLHF. V and J are TRBV2 and TRBJ1-6; no clear D. The V and J ends lost 2 bases and 7 bases respectively, with 9 bases between them. The germline gives CDR1 SNHLY, CDR2 FYNNEI. The CDR3 consists of 14 residues.

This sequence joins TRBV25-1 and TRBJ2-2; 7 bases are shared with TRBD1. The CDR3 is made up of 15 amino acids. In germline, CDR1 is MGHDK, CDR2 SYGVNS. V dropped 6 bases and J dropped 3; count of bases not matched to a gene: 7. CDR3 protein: CASRSQGRYTGELFF. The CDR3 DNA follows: TGTGCCAGCAGATCACAGGGGCGTTACACCGGGGAGCTGTTTTTT.

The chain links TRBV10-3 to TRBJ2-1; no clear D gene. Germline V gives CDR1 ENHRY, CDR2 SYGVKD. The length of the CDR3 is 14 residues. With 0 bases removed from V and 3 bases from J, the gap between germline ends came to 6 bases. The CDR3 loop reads CAISESMGYNEQFF. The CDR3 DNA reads TGTGCCATCAGTGAGTCGATGGGCTACAATGAGCAGTTCTTC.

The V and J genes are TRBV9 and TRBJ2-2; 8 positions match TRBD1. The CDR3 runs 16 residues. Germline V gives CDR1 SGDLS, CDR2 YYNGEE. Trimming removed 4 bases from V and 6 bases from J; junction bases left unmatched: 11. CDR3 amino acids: CASSPRWAGGSGELFF. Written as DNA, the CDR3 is TGTGCCAGCAGCCCCCGTTGGGCAGGGGGCTCCGGGGAGCTGTTTTTT.

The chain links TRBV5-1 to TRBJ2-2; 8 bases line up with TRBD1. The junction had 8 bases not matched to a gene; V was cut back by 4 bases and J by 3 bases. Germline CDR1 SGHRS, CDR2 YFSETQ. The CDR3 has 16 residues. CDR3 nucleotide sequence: TGCGCCAGCAGCGGAGGACAGGGTTGGGACACCGGGGAGCTGTTTTTT. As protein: CASSGGQGWDTGELFF.